This T cell receptor (beta chain) was recovered during a study of blood T cell repertoires in COVID-19. CDR3 length: 14 amino acids. V trimming: 8 bases; J trimming: 3 bases; junction bases outside the gene matches: 4. Germline loops: CDR1 LNHDA, CDR2 SQIVND (reference sequence). Method: immunoSEQ multiplex PCR; TCRdb's copy keeps in-frame clones and lacks some. The sample has hundreds of thousands of clones; about 88% are singletons. This clonotype originated in a woman aged 60-75 years in a cohort exposed to, infected with or recovered from COVID-19 (not recorded which). Specimen: PBMCs or T cells enriched from blood (not recorded which). The chain combines TRBV19 with TRBJ1-5; the match to TRBD1 covers 10 bases. This CDR3 reads CASGGQGDNQPQHF. The DNA for the CDR3 is TGTGCCAGTGGAGGACAGGGGGACAATCAGCCCCAGCATTTT.